This T cell receptor (beta chain) was observed in a study of identical twins. Study-level points and caveats: Partial confounding of zero-insertion analyses by invariant MAIT and iNKT cells was possible. Rather than following the same donors, the conclusions depended on cross-sectional statistical analysis. Fewer insertions were carried by abundant cord blood beta clonotypes, but none was seen in memory repertoires.

The table lists this clonotype with many counts. Its cognate antigen is unknown. The junction had 9 bases not matched to a gene; V was cut back by 4 bases and J by 3 bases. This CDR3 has 16 amino acids. After template switching added a universal primer site, the resulting cDNA carried unique molecular identifiers. TCRdb ran MiXCR on the 5' RACE reads and lists one entry per CDR3 protein. The profile covers approximately 1.8 million distinct CDR3 sequences, with under 35% appearing a single time and about 0.3% taken by the ten largest. The sequencing input was cord blood. The TCR comes from a newborn girl in good health. The gene calls are TRBV12-3 or TRBV12-4 and TRBJ2-1; 7 bases align to TRBD1. CDR3 nucleotides: TGTGCCAGCAGTTCAGACAGGGCAACCTACTACAATGAGCAGTTCTTC. Translated, it gives CASSSDRATYYNEQFF.